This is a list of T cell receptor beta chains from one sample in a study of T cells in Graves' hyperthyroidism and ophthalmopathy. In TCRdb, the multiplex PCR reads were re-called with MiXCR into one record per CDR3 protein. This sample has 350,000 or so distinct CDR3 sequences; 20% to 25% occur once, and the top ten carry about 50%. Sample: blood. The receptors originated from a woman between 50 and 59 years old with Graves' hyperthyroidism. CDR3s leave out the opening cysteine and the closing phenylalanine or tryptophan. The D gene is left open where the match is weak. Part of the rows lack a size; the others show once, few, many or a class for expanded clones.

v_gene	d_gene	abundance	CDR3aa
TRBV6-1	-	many	ASRPNWATEQY
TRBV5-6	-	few	ASSQGWVWRGSGELF
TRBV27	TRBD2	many	ASSRLGAGTNEQF
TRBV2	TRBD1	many	ASSRRGQGRMNTEAF
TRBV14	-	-	ASSLNRIRETEAF
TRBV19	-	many	ASSPPGRTEAF
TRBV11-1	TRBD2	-	ASSLSGLAVVGELF
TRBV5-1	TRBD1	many	ASRFRDRILSSYNEQF
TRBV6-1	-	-	ASSEPGRALLH
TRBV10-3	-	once	AIGRSRYEQY
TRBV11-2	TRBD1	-	ASSFVGGGEKLF
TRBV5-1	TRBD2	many	ASSSPAGGYTDTQY
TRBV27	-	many	ASRFRGGKPEAF
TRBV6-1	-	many	ASTERATGNSPLH
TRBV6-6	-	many	ASSYSSQGLGNTIY
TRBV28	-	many	ASSFVQTGNTEAF
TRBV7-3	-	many	ASSLDRFSTDTQY
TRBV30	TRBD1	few	ACRQGFYEQY
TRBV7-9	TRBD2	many	ASSLVGPLDERGGRNEQF
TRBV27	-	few	ASSIGAVGTYEQY
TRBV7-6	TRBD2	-	ASSLIDPGGRYSETQY
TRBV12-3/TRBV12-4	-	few	ASSLATGGTEAF
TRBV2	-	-	ASSQLLSGDEAF
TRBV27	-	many	ASTWGQRSSPLH
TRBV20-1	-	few	SAPPTTDNEQF
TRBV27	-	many	ASSLERRGEQY